This T cell receptor beta chain was recorded in a study of beta chain features in type 1 diabetes. Expressed TCRB transcripts got sequenced, as all isolated RNA was reverse transcribed. Data came from immunoSEQ multiplex PCR; TCRdb stores just in-frame clones and leaves some out. The sample yields 600,000 to 700,000 clones, 9.5% to 15% seen once. This clone was seen a handful of times. Its antigen is currently unknown. V lost 4 bases, J lost 2 bases, and 15 bases lay in between. This CDR3 is 15 amino acids long. Germline CDR1 SEHNR, CDR2 FQNEAQ (reference sequence). Study results and limitations: There was a moderate but significant shortening of TCRB CDR3s in all four CD4+ subsets of Type 1 diabetes patients. Researchers reported that naive, central memory and Treg TCRB repertoires appeared more similar in patients than in healthy donors.

The chain employs TRBV7-9 and TRBJ2-7, with D possibly TRBD1 on 6 matching bases. This receptor was identified in a man in his thirties or forties with type 1 diabetes. Sample: naive CD4+ T cells from blood. CDR3 coding DNA: TGTGCCAGCAGCTCCGGTTTGACAGGAGCCTACGAGCAGTACTTC. This encodes CASSSGLTGAYEQYF.